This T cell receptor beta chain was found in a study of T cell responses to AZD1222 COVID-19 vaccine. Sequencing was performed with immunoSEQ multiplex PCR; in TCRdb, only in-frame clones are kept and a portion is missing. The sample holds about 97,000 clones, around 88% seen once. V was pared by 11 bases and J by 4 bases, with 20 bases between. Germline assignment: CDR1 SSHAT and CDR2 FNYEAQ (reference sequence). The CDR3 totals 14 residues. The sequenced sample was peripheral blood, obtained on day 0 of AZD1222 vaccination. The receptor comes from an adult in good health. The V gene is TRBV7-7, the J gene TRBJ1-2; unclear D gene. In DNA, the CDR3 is TGTGCCTGGGTCAGACGGTTAGGTACCTATGGCTACACCTTC. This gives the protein CAWVRRLGTYGYTF.